Following are 30 T cell receptor beta chains from one sample sequenced in a study of vaccination and CD4 T cells after COVID-19. Cultured CD4+ T-cell DNA underwent Oncomine TCR Beta short-read sequencing. MiXCR, applied by TCRdb to the PCR reads, yields one record per CDR3 protein. This sample carries 9,500 to 15,000 distinct CDR3 sequences, about half of them seen once, and the ten largest clones take 15% to 19%. Their antigens are not known. The treatment is: approximately 10-day PBMC culture with coronavirus spike peptide pools or control peptides (ViraFEST assay). Sample: CD4+ T cells from blood, cultured in vitro. These receptors all stem from a human donor who had recovered from COVID-19.

The chain employs TRBV27 and TRBJ2-2; D not certain. Per germline, CDR1 MNHEY and CDR2 SMNVEV (reference sequence). Between the trimmed V and J ends, which lost 3 bases and 4 bases, there was a span of 9 bases. The CDR3 loop spans 14 amino acids. CDR3 nucleotides: TGTGCCAGCAGTTTTTCCCGGTCCACCGGGGAGCTGTTTTTT. This codes for CASSFSRSTGELFF.

The chain uses TRBV7-6 and TRBJ2-2; 12 nucleotides agree with TRBD2. V lost 5 bases, J lost 1 base, and 8 bases stayed unmatched. Germline CDR1 SGHVS, CDR2 FNYEAQ. CDR3 length: 18 residues. As DNA, the CDR3 is TGTGCCAGCAGCGATAGGACTAGCGGGGACTTGAACACCGGGGAGCTGTTTTTT. Protein sequence: CASSDRTSGDLNTGELFF.

This clonotype occurred a few times. This sequence joins TRBV19 and TRBJ2-3, with TRBD1 matching over 11 bases. CDR1 is LNHDA and CDR2 is SQIVND in the germline V gene (reference sequence). The CDR3 length is 16 residues. V lost 5 bases and J lost 5; bases outside the gene matches: 9. This chain's CDR3 is CASSARTGGEGDTQYF. DNA for the CDR3: TGTGCCAGTAGTGCCCGGACAGGGGGCGAGGGAGATACGCAGTATTTT.

This clonotype has only a few counts. This chain joins TRBV12-3 or TRBV12-4 and TRBJ1-1; 9 positions agree with TRBD1. The CDR3 runs to 13 residues. J was trimmed by 10 bases and V by 7 bases; bases with no gene match: 10. The CDR3 is CASTEDRGSIAFF. Here the CDR3 DNA reads TGTGCCAGCACCGAGGACAGGGGCTCGATAGCTTTCTTT.

The chain couples TRBV28 to TRBJ1-1, with D unresolved. V lost 6 bases and J 6 bases, leaving 14 bases between the germline ends. The CDR3 has 13 amino acids. Germline V gene lookup returns CDR1 MDHEN and CDR2 SYDVKM. CDR3 in amino acids: CASRLQEWAEAFF. DNA of the CDR3: TGTGCCAGCAGGTTGCAGGAGTGGGCTGAAGCTTTCTTT.

This sequence joins TRBV19 and TRBJ2-3; D not certain. Trimming took 6 bases from V and 10 from J, leaving 14 bases between them. The CDR3 runs 12 residues. Per the germline V gene, CDR1 is LNHDA and CDR2 is SQIVND (reference sequence). CDR3 region: CASSDSQGPQYF. The CDR3, as DNA: TGTGCCAGTAGCGATAGCCAAGGTCCGCAGTATTTT. Full variable domain (remainder filled in from reference TRBV19 and TRBJ2-3): DGGITQSPKYLFRKEGQNVTLSCEQNLNHDAMYWYRQDPGQGLRLIYYSQIVNDFQKGDIAEGYSVSREKKESFPLTVTSAQKNPTAFYLCASSDSQGPQYFGPGTRLTVL.

This clonotype was found a few times. This chain links TRBV7-9 with TRBJ2-5; D gene unclear. The CDR3 length is 12 residues. Germline CDR1 and CDR2: SEHNR and FQNEAQ (reference sequence). V lost 5 bases and J lost 4, with 8 bases in between. The CDR3 reads CASSPRRETQYF. The CDR3 DNA sequence: TGTGCCAGCAGCCCAAGGCGAGAGACCCAGTACTTC.

This clonotype showed up just a few times. This chain links TRBV20-1 with TRBJ2-7; 7 nucleotides align to TRBD2. V shed 3 bases, J shed 1 base, and the junction held 6 bases outside the gene matches. The CDR3 covers 14 residues. From germline, CDR1 is DFQATT and CDR2 SNEGSKA (reference sequence). In DNA, the CDR3 is TGCAGTGCTAGCAGGCCTAGCGGATCCTACGAGCAGTACTTC. Translating gives CSASRPSGSYEQYF.

This clonotype was recorded only once. The chain has TRBV7-9 and TRBJ2-1; D uncertain. V shed 2 bases and J shed 5 bases, with 16 bases lying between them. Germline loops: CDR1 SEHNR, CDR2 FQNEAQ (reference sequence). This CDR3 spans 16 amino acids. Here the CDR3 reads CASSLPPDGPNNEQFF. CDR3 nucleotide sequence: TGTGCCAGCAGCTTACCACCAGATGGACCGAACAATGAGCAGTTCTTC.

V usage is TRBV28 and J usage is TRBJ2-5; D gene unclear. CDR3 length equals 15 residues. Germline V gives CDR1 MDHEN, CDR2 SYDVKM. V was cut by 2 bases and J by 4 bases, with 14 bases left in between. DNA for the CDR3: TGTGCCAGCAGTTTAGGTCTGGTGAGTGGAGAGACCCAGTACTTC. This gives the protein CASSLGLVSGETQYF.

This clonotype appeared once. The chain uses TRBV9 and TRBJ2-7; possible D gene TRBD1, 6 bases. Germline lookup yields CDR1 SGDLS and CDR2 YYNGEE. This CDR3 region has 14 residues. Trimming pared 1 base from V and 0 bases from J, leaving 8 bases between. CDR3: CASSVTGSSYEQYF. Written as DNA, the CDR3 is TGTGCCAGCAGCGTAACAGGGAGCTCCTACGAGCAGTACTTC.

This sequence joins TRBV5-1 and TRBJ2-3; TRBD2 matches 14 bases. CDR1 is SGHRS and CDR2 is YFSETQ in the germline V gene. The CDR3 length is 18 residues. V dropped 3 bases and J dropped 1; count of bases not matched to a gene: 7. This chain's CDR3 is CASSSARGLAGGTDTQYF. Written as DNA, the CDR3 is TGCGCCAGCAGCTCGGCGAGGGGACTAGCGGGAGGCACAGATACGCAGTATTTT.

A few counts support this clonotype. Here the CDR3 reads CASSPGQGVYGQFF. The CDR3 DNA is TGTGCCAGCAGCCCGGGACAGGGAGTCTACGGGCAGTTCTTC. V usage is TRBV6-2 or TRBV6-3 and J usage is TRBJ2-1, with 9 positions matching TRBD1. This CDR3 has 14 residues. Germline CDR1 is MNHEY and CDR2 is SVGEGT. The ends lost 6 bases at V and 12 bases at J; junction bases unmatched: 12.

This chain connects TRBV25-1 to TRBJ2-2; 12 bases are a match to TRBD2. V dropped 1 base and J dropped 5; count of bases not matched to a gene: 5. This CDR3 spans 17 amino acids. Per the germline V gene, CDR1 is MGHDK and CDR2 is SYGVNS. The DNA for the CDR3 is TGTGCCAGCAGTGAATTAACTAGCGGGAGGCGGACCGGGGAGCTGTTTTTT. Its translation: CASSELTSGRRTGELFF. Full variable domain (outside the CDR3, taken from reference TRBV25-1 and TRBJ2-2): EADIYQTPRYLVIGTGKKITLECSQTMGHDKMYWYQQDPGMELHLIHYSYGVNSTEKGDLSSESTVSRIRTEHFPLTLESARPSHTSQYLCASSELTSGRRTGELFFGEGSRLTVL.

J is TRBJ2-1 and V is TRBV6-1; the match to TRBD1 covers 8 bases. Germline CDR1 reads MNHNS; CDR2 reads SASEGT. The length of the CDR3 is 15 residues. Trimming removed 6 bases from V and 2 bases from J; junction bases left unmatched: 6. The CDR3 region has the DNA TGTGCCAGCAGCCGTACGACAGGGGCCTACAATGAGCAGTTCTTC. Translation: CASSRTTGAYNEQFF.

The CDR3 region is CASSSAEGGNQPQHF. DNA of the CDR3: TGTGCCAGCAGTTCAGCCGAGGGAGGCAATCAGCCCCAGCATTTT. The rearrangement joins TRBV27 to TRBJ1-5; D is ambiguous. Trimming shortened V by 4 bases and J by 2 bases, and 12 bases separated the two germline ends. From germline, CDR1 is MNHEY and CDR2 SMNVEV (reference sequence). The CDR3 contains 15 residues.

The gene calls are TRBV5-1 and TRBJ1-1, with D unresolved. The CDR3 runs to 13 residues. V was clipped by 0 bases and J by 1 base, with 4 bases between them. Germline CDR1 SGHRS, CDR2 YFSETQ. The CDR3, as DNA: TGCGCCAGCAGCTTGGCCGGGAACACTGAAGCTTTCTTT. Translation gives CASSLAGNTEAFF.

J is TRBJ2-2 and V is TRBV5-6, with unresolved D. Germline values: CDR1 SGHDT, CDR2 YYEEEE. This CDR3 region has 14 residues. V lost 4 bases and J lost 2, with 9 bases in between. The CDR3 region is CASSIPSNTGELFF. CDR3 nucleotide sequence: TGTGCCAGCAGCATACCATCCAACACCGGGGAGCTGTTTTTT.

This clonotype turned up a few times. This rearrangement joins TRBV6-5 to TRBJ1-2; TRBD1 is a possible D gene (5 bases). There are 13 residues in the CDR3. From germline, CDR1 is MNHEY and CDR2 SVGAGI. The ends were cut back, 0 bases at V and 6 bases at J, with 8 bases in the middle. CDR3 DNA: TGTGCCAGCAGTTACTCAGTGGGGGATGGCTACACCTTC. Its translation: CASSYSVGDGYTF.

This clonotype has just a few counts. The chain links TRBV20-1 to TRBJ2-3, with D maybe TRBD1 (9 bases). The V end was cut by 5 bases, the J end by 5 bases, with 26 bases between. The CDR3 totals 17 residues. The germline V gene encodes CDR1 DFQATT and CDR2 SNEGSKA (reference sequence). CDR3 residues: CSAGSDSGTGNGDTQYF. CDR3 bases: TGCAGTGCTGGGTCTGATAGCGGGACAGGGAATGGAGATACGCAGTATTTT.

The genes are TRBV7-2 and TRBJ1-3, with no clear D. Germline loops: CDR1 SGHTA, CDR2 FQGNSA. Trimming removed 3 bases at V and 0 bases at J, with 9 bases between. The CDR3 is 15 residues long. CDR3 protein: CASSFYRSSGNTIYF. Here the CDR3 DNA reads TGTGCCAGCAGCTTTTACAGATCCTCTGGAAACACCATATATTTT. The variable domain in full, with the rest retrieved from reference TRBV7-2 and TRBJ1-3, is GAGVSQSPSNKVTEKGKDVELRCDPISGHTALYWYRQSLGQGLEFLIYFQGNSAPDKSGLPSDRFSAERTGGSVSTLTIQRTQQEDSAVYLCASSFYRSSGNTIYFGEGSWLTVV.

This clonotype was detected a few times. The chain uses TRBV18 and TRBJ2-7; 8 nucleotides match TRBD2. CDR1 and CDR2 from the germline V gene are KGHSH and LQKENI. The trim removed 6 bases at V and 6 bases at J, leaving 4 bases unmatched. The CDR3 is made up of 12 amino acids. The CDR3 sequence: CASSPGGGEQYF. For the CDR3, the DNA is TGTGCCAGCTCCCCCGGGGGGGGCGAGCAGTACTTC.

This clonotype has more than one count but fewer than ten. V and J are TRBV21-1 and TRBJ2-2; the table's D call, TRBD1, has no DNA check behind it. TRBV21-1 is shown as a pseudogene. The CDR3 extends over 16 amino acids. The CDR3 region has the DNA TGTGCCAGCAGCAAAGTGGGCAGGGGGGACACCGGGGAGCTGTTTTTT. It translates to CASSKVGRGDTGELFF.

This rearrangement joins TRBV7-2 to TRBJ2-2, with D maybe TRBD2 (6 bases). The ends were cut back, 5 bases at V and 1 base at J, with 8 bases in the middle. CDR3 length: 14 residues. Germline V gene data show CDR1 as SGHTA and CDR2 as FQGNSA. The CDR3 DNA follows: TGTGCCAGCAGCCGGGACTTGAACACCGGGGAGCTGTTTTTT. It translates to CASSRDLNTGELFF.

This clonotype was found a few times. The CDR3 bases are TGTGCCAGTAGACGGGACAGGGGGGAGAGCAATGAGCAGTTCTTC. This sequence encodes CASRRDRGESNEQFF. The chain links TRBV19 to TRBJ2-1, with 11 bases aligning to TRBD1. The V and J ends lost 6 bases and 6 bases, in that order; junction bases with no gene match: 7. The germline V gene encodes CDR1 LNHDA and CDR2 SQIVND (reference sequence). The CDR3 covers 15 residues.

In this sample, this clonotype turned up a few times. The V gene is TRBV24-1, the J gene TRBJ2-1, with 12 nucleotides matching TRBD2. CDR3 length equals 17 residues. V lost 0 bases, J lost 7 bases, and 6 bases stayed unmatched. Looked up from germline, CDR1 is KGHDR and CDR2 is SFDVKD. CDR3 DNA sequence: TGTGCCACCAGTGATTTGGGTACGCTAGCGGGAGGGAATGAGCAGTTCTTC. This gives the protein CATSDLGTLAGGNEQFF.

This clonotype showed up just a few times. This chain uses TRBV7-8 with TRBJ2-7; D unresolved. The CDR3 runs 15 residues. Germline values: CDR1 SGHVS, CDR2 FQNEAQ. V dropped 0 bases and J dropped 0 bases, with 9 bases sitting between them. The DNA for the CDR3 is TGTGCCAGCAGCTTAGCTTTAGGCTTCTCCTACGAGCAGTACTTC. Translating gives CASSLALGFSYEQYF.

The chain links TRBV28 to TRBJ2-7; 10 bases line up with TRBD1. The CDR3 is 14 amino acids. V gave up 8 bases and J gave up 2 bases; unmatched junction bases: 6. Per germline, CDR1 MDHEN and CDR2 SYDVKM. The CDR3 region has the DNA TGTGCCAGCGGCAGACAGGGGGCTACCTACGAGCAGTACTTC. Amino acid sequence: CASGRQGATYEQYF.

J is TRBJ2-7 and V is TRBV20-1; 11 bases are shared with TRBD1. Germline V gene lookup returns CDR1 DFQATT and CDR2 SNEGSKA (reference sequence). Trimming removed 2 bases from V and 1 base from J; junction bases left unmatched: 4. The CDR3 has 15 residues. CDR3: CSARFGQGASYEQYF. As DNA, the CDR3 is TGCAGTGCTAGATTTGGACAGGGGGCTTCCTACGAGCAGTACTTC.

The genes are TRBV20-1 and TRBJ2-1, with 13 bases that match TRBD2. Germline V gives CDR1 DFQATT, CDR2 SNEGSKA (reference sequence). This CDR3 has 19 residues. The J segment lost 0 bases and the V segment lost 6 bases, leaving 14 bases of the junction unmatched. CDR3 coding DNA: TGCAGTGCACGGACTAGCGGGAGTCATTCCCCCAGCTCCTACAATGAGCAGTTCTTC. This encodes CSARTSGSHSPSSYNEQFF.